Below are 30 T cell receptor beta chains sequenced from a single sample in a study of response to subunit inactivated influenza vaccine. MiXCR, applied by TCRdb to the RT-PCR reads, yields one record per CDR3 protein. The table records roughly 670,000 distinct CDR3 sequences, 11% to 15% of them present only once. Sequences were derived from PBMCs from blood, sampled 14 to 15 days before vaccination. Receptors were obtained from a man between 45 and 60 years old who received an inactivated influenza vaccine.

This clonotype was seen a handful of times. The chain couples TRBV29-1 to TRBJ1-2; 7 bases are a match to TRBD1. Trimming removed 4 bases from V and 4 bases from J; junction bases left unmatched: 6. This CDR3 is 13 amino acids long. The V gene's germline CDR1 is SQVTM and CDR2 ANQGSEA. The CDR3 sequence is CSVVLGGVYGYTF. DNA for the CDR3: TGCAGCGTTGTTTTAGGGGGCGTCTATGGCTACACCTTC. Based on the CDR3 plus reference TRBV29-1 and TRBJ1-2, the full variable domain is SAVISQKPSRDICQRGTSLTIQCQVDSQVTMMFWYRQQPGQSLTLIATANQGSEATYESGFVIDKFPISRPNLTFSTLTVSNMSPEDSSIYLCSVVLGGVYGYTFGSGTRLTVV.

The chain recombines TRBV2 with TRBJ2-4, with 9 bases lining up with TRBD2. Trimming took 11 bases from V and 0 from J; bases not matched to a gene: 8. This CDR3 region has 15 residues. CDR1 is SNHLY, CDR2 FYNNEI, per germline. The CDR3 protein is CASQGTSLAKNIQYF. CDR3 coding DNA: TGTGCCTCACAGGGGACTAGCTTAGCCAAAAACATTCAGTACTTC.

The chain employs TRBV6-2 or TRBV6-3 and TRBJ1-5; 7 positions agree with TRBD1. The ends lost 8 bases at V and 6 bases at J; junction bases unmatched: 10. The CDR3 length is 14 residues. Germline assignment: CDR1 MNHEY and CDR2 SVGEGT. In DNA form, the CDR3 reads TGTGCCAGCGGTCGCCAGGGGGTTGTTCAGCCCCAGCATTTT. It is translated as CASGRQGVVQPQHF.

The chain combines TRBV29-1 with TRBJ2-3; the D is unclear. V was cut by 1 base and J by 5 bases, with 4 bases left in between. The CDR3 runs 11 residues. Germline V lookup: CDR1 SQVTM, CDR2 ANQGSEA. CDR3: CSVEGRDTQYF. For the CDR3, the DNA is TGCAGCGTTGAAGGGCGAGATACGCAGTATTTT.

The chain joins TRBV7-2 to TRBJ1-5, with 8 bases matching TRBD1. This CDR3 has 14 residues. Germline CDR1 is SGHTA and CDR2 is FQGNSA. J gave up 9 bases and V 6 bases, and 10 bases lay outside the gene matches. The CDR3 sequence: CASSPDRDFRPQHF. The DNA of the CDR3 is TGTGCCAGCAGTCCGGACAGGGACTTCAGGCCCCAGCATTTT.

The sample holds a few counts of this clonotype. The genes are TRBV5-6 and TRBJ2-3, with unresolved D. The CDR3 totals 15 residues. V was pared by 4 bases and J by 0 bases, with 12 bases between. Germline V gene data show CDR1 as SGHDT and CDR2 as YYEEEE. Here the CDR3 reads CASSPYLLSTDTQYF. The CDR3 nucleotides are TGTGCCAGCAGCCCCTACCTCTTAAGCACAGATACGCAGTATTTT.

This chain links TRBV18 with TRBJ2-1; no firm D call. Trimming took off 0 bases at V and 6 bases at J, with 6 bases between the two ends. The CDR3 runs to 13 residues. Germline assignment: CDR1 KGHSH and CDR2 LQKENI. CDR3 in amino acids: CASSPPSVNEQFF. Here the CDR3 DNA reads TGTGCCAGCTCACCACCATCTGTCAATGAGCAGTTCTTC.

The chain joins TRBV20-1 to TRBJ2-3; 11 bases map to TRBD2. Germline trimming cut 6 bases from V and 1 base from J; bases unmatched to any gene: 6. CDR3 length: 15 amino acids. Per germline, CDR1 DFQATT and CDR2 SNEGSKA (reference sequence). In DNA form, the CDR3 reads TGCAGTGCCCACTGGGGACTAGCGGGCACAGATACGCAGTATTTT. Translation: CSAHWGLAGTDTQYF.

This clonotype was observed at least ten times. At one end the junction does not follow the germline gene, possibly because of a read error. This sequence joins TRBV29-1 and TRBJ2-1; D is ambiguous. CDR1 is SQVTM and CDR2 is ANQGSEA in the germline V gene. CDR3 size: 13 residues. The DNA of the CDR3 is TGCAGCTTTGAGCGTAAGAATTACAATGAGCAGTTCTTC. Translating it yields CSFERKNYNEQFF.

The chain couples TRBV4-1 to TRBJ1-5, with TRBD1 as a possible D gene (5 bases). The length of the CDR3 is 15 residues. Germline V CDR1 and CDR2: MGHRA, YSYEKL. V was pared by 2 bases and J by 0 bases, with 8 bases between. The CDR3 spells CASSQRQNSNQPQHF. The CDR3 nucleotides are TGCGCCAGCAGCCAAAGACAGAATAGCAATCAGCCCCAGCATTTT.

This chain links TRBV13 with TRBJ2-1; no reliable D call. Per the germline V gene, CDR1 is PRHDT and CDR2 is FYEKMQ (reference sequence). Trimming cost V 2 bases and J 6 bases, with 17 bases left between them. CDR3 length equals 16 residues. CDR3 sequence: CASSLYGLGAFNEQFF. In DNA form, the CDR3 reads TGTGCCAGCAGCTTATATGGGCTAGGAGCCTTCAATGAGCAGTTCTTC.

This clonotype was seen a handful of times. The chain is built from TRBV24-1 and TRBJ2-3, with D perhaps TRBD2 (5 bases). Germline-derived CDR1 and CDR2 are KGHDR and SFDVKD. The CDR3 covers 17 residues. The ends were cut back, 4 bases at V and 3 bases at J, with 19 bases in the middle. The CDR3 DNA reads TGTGCCACCAGTGAGTCAACTTCCGAGGGTATAACAGATACGCAGTATTTT. This translates into CATSESTSEGITDTQYF.

This clonotype was counted only a few times. V gene TRBV6-1 combines with J gene TRBJ2-7; 8 bases are a match to TRBD1. V lost 5 bases, J lost 9 bases, and 18 bases stayed unmatched. CDR1 is MNHNS and CDR2 is SASEGT in the germline V gene. The CDR3 consists of 16 residues. The CDR3 DNA reads TGTGCCAGCAGTCCCAACCTGGGACAGGAATCCCTTCGGCAGTACTTC. Its protein product is CASSPNLGQESLRQYF.

The rearrangement links TRBV20-1 to TRBJ2-7; possibly TRBD1 or TRBD2 for D (5 bases each). The CDR3 totals 14 residues. V lost 4 bases and J lost 0, with 13 bases in between. Germline values: CDR1 DFQATT, CDR2 SNEGSKA (reference sequence). As DNA, the CDR3 is TGCAGTGCTAACCTGGGACCCAGCTCCTACGAGCAGTACTTC. Residues: CSANLGPSSYEQYF.

This clonotype was picked up a small number of times. The chain joins TRBV6-1 to TRBJ1-2; 9 nucleotides line up with TRBD1. Germline values: CDR1 MNHNS, CDR2 SASEGT. There are 14 residues in the CDR3. J was trimmed by 8 bases and V by 6 bases; bases with no gene match: 10. This CDR3 reads CASSRRDRVGGYTF. DNA for the CDR3: TGTGCCAGCAGCCGAAGGGACAGGGTGGGGGGCTACACCTTC.

The sample holds many counts of this clonotype. The V call is TRBV7-9, the J call TRBJ2-2; D call uncertain. Germline assignment: CDR1 SEHNR and CDR2 FQNEAQ (reference sequence). With 2 bases removed from V and 0 bases from J, the gap between germline ends came to 7 bases. The CDR3 sequence is 15 residues long. For the CDR3, the DNA is TGTGCCAGCAGCTTACCTTCAGCGAACACCGGGGAGCTGTTTTTT. Its protein product is CASSLPSANTGELFF. Drawing the rest from reference TRBV7-9 and TRBJ2-2, the complete variable domain is DTGVSQNPRHKITKRGQNVTFRCDPISEHNRLYWYRQTLGQGPEFLTYFQNEAQLEKSRLLSDRFSAERPKGSFSTLEIQRTEQGDSAMYLCASSLPSANTGELFFGEGSRLTVL.

In this sample, this clonotype turned up a few times. The chain carries TRBV20-1 and TRBJ1-4; D gene ambiguous. This CDR3 has 13 residues. With 0 bases removed from V and 5 bases from J, the gap between germline ends came to 7 bases. CDR1 is DFQATT and CDR2 is SNEGSKA in the germline V gene (reference sequence). The CDR3 spells CSARDSLNEKLFF. In nucleotides, the CDR3 is TGCAGTGCTAGAGACAGCTTAAATGAAAAACTGTTTTTT.

The CDR3 here is CASSLWPGTNSGGYTF. Here the CDR3 DNA reads TGTGCCAGCAGCCTATGGCCGGGAACGAATTCAGGTGGCTACACCTTC. The chain uses TRBV6-2 or TRBV6-3 and TRBJ1-2; D is unclear. Between the trimmed V and J ends, which lost 6 bases and 7 bases, there was a span of 24 bases. Germline V CDR1 and CDR2: MNHEY, SVGEGT. The CDR3 has 16 residues.

This clonotype occurred a few times. The chain has TRBV29-1 and TRBJ1-2; a weak D match, TRBD1 (6 bases). The V gene lost 4 bases and the J gene lost 4 bases, with 13 bases spanning the gap. The CDR3 totals 13 residues. The germline CDR1 and CDR2 sequences are SQVTM and ANQGSEA. The CDR3 here is CSVVQGSSYGYTF. The CDR3 DNA follows: TGCAGCGTTGTTCAGGGGAGTAGCTATGGCTACACCTTC. Full variable domain (rest looked up from reference TRBV29-1 and TRBJ1-2): SAVISQKPSRDICQRGTSLTIQCQVDSQVTMMFWYRQQPGQSLTLIATANQGSEATYESGFVIDKFPISRPNLTFSTLTVSNMSPEDSSIYLCSVVQGSSYGYTFGSGTRLTVV.

This clonotype was recorded a few times. The rearrangement joins TRBV28 to TRBJ1-2, with 7 bases identical to TRBD1. After removal of 6 bases from V and 4 bases from J, the junction contained 11 bases not matched to a gene. This CDR3 has 15 residues. Germline lookup yields CDR1 MDHEN and CDR2 SYDVKM. CDR3 sequence: CASRRKTGIGYGYTF. In DNA, the CDR3 is TGTGCCAGCAGAAGAAAGACAGGGATCGGCTATGGCTACACCTTC.

The CDR3 region is CASSRWTSEGRETQYF. DNA for the CDR3: TGTGCCAGCAGCCGCTGGACTAGCGAGGGGAGGGAGACCCAGTACTTC. V and J are TRBV7-6 and TRBJ2-5; 9 nucleotides match TRBD2. The CDR3 extends over 16 amino acids. CDR1 SGHVS and CDR2 FNYEAQ come from the germline V gene. Unmatched junction bases numbered 12, after V lost 5 bases and J lost 5 bases.

V gene TRBV29-1 combines with J gene TRBJ1-2; 9 nucleotides align to TRBD1. The length of the CDR3 is 14 residues. J lost 5 bases, V lost 4 bases, and 8 bases had no gene match. Looked up from germline, CDR1 is SQVTM and CDR2 is ANQGSEA. The CDR3 DNA is TGCAGCGTTGGGACAGGGGCCTTTGGGTATGGCTACACCTTC. Protein sequence: CSVGTGAFGYGYTF. Based on the CDR3 plus reference TRBV29-1 and TRBJ1-2, the full variable domain is SAVISQKPSRDICQRGTSLTIQCQVDSQVTMMFWYRQQPGQSLTLIATANQGSEATYESGFVIDKFPISRPNLTFSTLTVSNMSPEDSSIYLCSVGTGAFGYGYTFGSGTRLTVV.

This rearrangement joins TRBV9 to TRBJ2-1, with 11 bases fitting TRBD2. The CDR3 consists of 18 residues. V trimming: 0 bases; J trimming: 3 bases; junction bases outside the gene matches: 8. In germline, CDR1 is SGDLS, CDR2 YYNGEE. As DNA, the CDR3 is TGTGCCAGCAGCGTAGGGGTGACTAGCGGGACCTTCTACAATGAGCAGTTCTTC. Amino acids: CASSVGVTSGTFYNEQFF.

V and J are TRBV6-1 and TRBJ2-1, with 10 bases matching TRBD2. This CDR3 comprises 15 residues. Looked up from germline, CDR1 is MNHNS and CDR2 is SASEGT. J gave up 4 bases and V 8 bases, and 8 bases lay outside the gene matches. Here the CDR3 DNA reads TGTGCCAGCTCCCGGGGTAGCGGGAGGTACAATGAGCAGTTCTTC. Translated, it gives CASSRGSGRYNEQFF.

The rearrangement links TRBV19 to TRBJ1-5; unclear D gene. The CDR3 sequence is 13 residues long. V shed 6 bases and J shed 10 bases, with 16 bases lying between them. Germline V gene lookup returns CDR1 LNHDA and CDR2 SQIVND (reference sequence). In nucleotides, the CDR3 is TGTGCCAGTAGGTTGGGGTCGCTAACTCCCCAGCATTTT. Translation: CASRLGSLTPQHF.

The sample holds a few counts of this clonotype. The rearrangement links TRBV3-1 to TRBJ1-4; no clear D gene. Trimming took off 4 bases at V and 7 bases at J, with 16 bases between the two ends. This CDR3 contains 15 residues. The germline gives CDR1 LGHDT, CDR2 YNNKEL (reference sequence). The CDR3: CASSPPGARGEKLFF. CDR3 in DNA: TGTGCCAGCAGCCCCCCGGGAGCTCGGGGTGAAAAACTGTTTTTT.

This clonotype has just a few counts. The genes are TRBV4-1 and TRBJ2-7, with 8 bases fitting TRBD1. V was clipped by 1 base and J by 2 bases; unmatched bases: 7. The CDR3 runs to 16 residues. CDR1 is MGHRA, CDR2 YSYEKL, per germline. CDR3 residues: CASSQGPSDRAYEQYF. CDR3 DNA: TGCGCCAGCAGCCAAGGGCCCTCGGACAGGGCCTACGAGCAGTACTTC.

This clonotype was seen a handful of times. V is TRBV11-2 and J is TRBJ1-4; possible D gene TRBD1, 6 bases. Germline assignment: CDR1 SGHAT and CDR2 FQNNGV. The CDR3 runs to 14 residues. Trimming took 5 bases from V and 8 from J, leaving 15 bases between them. Here the CDR3 DNA reads TGTGCCAGCAGCCCAGGGGCAATAGGGGAAAAACTGTTTTTT. Amino acid sequence: CASSPGAIGEKLFF.

The V gene is TRBV2, the J gene TRBJ1-2; 9 nucleotides agree with TRBD1. The trim removed 6 bases at V and 8 bases at J, leaving 4 bases unmatched. The CDR3 has 12 residues. Germline assignment: CDR1 SNHLY and CDR2 FYNNEI. As DNA, the CDR3 is TGTGCCAGCAGGGGACAGGGTTTGGGCTACACCTTC. This gives the protein CASRGQGLGYTF. Supplemented by reference TRBV2 and TRBJ1-2, the full variable domain reads EPEVTQTPSHQVTQMGQEVILRCVPISNHLYFYWYRQILGQKVEFLVSFYNNEISEKSEIFDDQFSVERPDGSNFTLKIRSTKLEDSAMYFCASRGQGLGYTFGSGTRLTVV.

The V and J genes are TRBV28 and TRBJ2-3, with a tentative D call TRBD1 (5 bases). In germline, CDR1 is MDHEN, CDR2 SYDVKM. The CDR3 runs to 17 residues. Between the trimmed V and J ends, which lost 6 bases and 0 bases, there was a span of 19 bases. The CDR3 DNA sequence: TGTGCCAGCAGCATTTACATGACAGCTTTTAGCACAGATACGCAGTATTTT. It encodes CASSIYMTAFSTDTQYF. Complete variable domain (other parts from reference TRBV28 and TRBJ2-3): DVKVTQSSRYLVKRTGEKVFLECVQDMDHENMFWYRQDPGLGLRLIYFSYDVKMKEKGDIPEGYSVSREKKERFSLILESASTNQTSMYLCASSIYMTAFSTDTQYFGPGTRLTVL.